This entry describes one TCR beta chain. The antigen remains unidentified. Triplicate 300,000-cell sorts were made of each CD8+ T cell subset. These data are taken from a study of CXCR3-negative and CXCR3-positive naive CD8 T cells. In preparing the TRB cDNA libraries, 5' RACE with UMI labels was used. From its re-call of the 5' RACE reads, TCRdb lists each CDR3 protein once, without DNA. This table lists approximately 39,000 distinct CDR3 sequences. Findings and caveats of the study: Comparably high diversity was seen in both naive subsets, and much lower diversity in memory CD8+ cells. Naive CXCR3-positive and CXCR3-negative cells shared TRBV-TRBJ usage; memory cells diverged.

The sequence was obtained from a human donor in good health. Some clones in this sample may be carry-over from other donors' samples. The sequenced material came from memory CD8+ T cells from blood.

The CDR3 loop reads CASSFEQRETQYF. The rearrangement links TRBV28 to TRBJ2-5; TCRdb outputs TRBD2, but without DNA this stays unchecked. Germline CDR1 is MDHEN and CDR2 is SYDVKM. The CDR3 sequence is 13 residues long. The complete variable domain, with remaining parts taken from reference TRBV28 and TRBJ2-5, reads DVKVTQSSRYLVKRTGEKVFLECVQDMDHENMFWYRQDPGLGLRLIYFSYDVKMKEKGDIPEGYSVSREKKERFSLILESASTNQTSMYLCASSFEQRETQYFGPGTRLLVL.